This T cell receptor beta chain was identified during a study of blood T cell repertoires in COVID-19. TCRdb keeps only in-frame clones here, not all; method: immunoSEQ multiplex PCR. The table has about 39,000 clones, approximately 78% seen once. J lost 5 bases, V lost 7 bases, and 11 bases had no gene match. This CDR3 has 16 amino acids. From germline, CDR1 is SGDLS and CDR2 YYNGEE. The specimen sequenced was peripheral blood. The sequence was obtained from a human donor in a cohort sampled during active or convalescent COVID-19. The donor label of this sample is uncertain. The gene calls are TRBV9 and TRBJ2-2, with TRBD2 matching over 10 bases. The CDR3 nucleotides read TGTGCCAGCCGCCCCGAGGGACTAGCGACAACCGGGGAGCTGTTTTTT. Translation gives CASRPEGLATTGELFF.